The clone carrying this TCR beta chain was seen repeatedly, ten times or more. This sample was taken from a study of early T cells in non-severe SARS-CoV-2 infection. In the study overall: Chains stayed unpaired after sequencing of bulk RNA from unsorted whole blood.

Individual cDNA molecules received unique molecular identifiers. TCRdb ran MiXCR on the 5' RACE reads and lists one entry per CDR3 protein. The table has 25,000 or so distinct CDR3 sequences, less than 7% seen once. The CDR3 spans 13 residues. V was cut by 5 bases and J by 2 bases, with 10 bases left in between. Germline CDR1 is MDHEN and CDR2 is SYDVKM. The specimen was whole blood. The chain has TRBV28 and TRBJ2-7; D gene unclear. The sequence came from an adult who was a healthcare worker with PCR-confirmed SARS-CoV-2 infection or an uninfected control (not recorded which). The CDR3, as DNA: TGTGCCAGCAGTACGGACGCTACCTACGAGCAGTACTTC. Its translation: CASSTDATYEQYF.